The 12 T cell receptor beta chains in this list originate from one sample, sequenced in a study of T cell clones after liver transplantation. Data came from immunoSEQ multiplex PCR; TCRdb stores just in-frame clones and leaves some out. The sample lists under 55,000 clones, roughly 90% occurring once. This specimen consisted of CD8+ T cells from blood, obtained 12 months after liver transplant. The receptors were sampled from a human patient who received a liver transplant. Some T cells may be transferred from the graft donor.

The genes are TRBV7-2 and TRBJ1-3; D gene uncertain. The ends were cut back, 2 bases at V and 5 bases at J, with 19 bases in the middle. Germline CDR1 and CDR2: SGHTA and FQGNSA. The CDR3 is 17 amino acids. The CDR3 DNA reads as TGTGCCAGCAGCTTACTGGCAGACACGAAACTCCGAAACACCATATATTTT. The encoded protein is CASSLLADTKLRNTIYF. Drawing the rest from reference TRBV7-2 and TRBJ1-3, the complete variable domain is GAGVSQSPSNKVTEKGKDVELRCDPISGHTALYWYRQSLGQGLEFLIYFQGNSAPDKSGLPSDRFSAERTGGSVSTLTIQRTQQEDSAVYLCASSLLADTKLRNTIYFGEGSWLTVV.

The rearrangement links TRBV5-1 to TRBJ1-1, with no clear D. CDR3 length: 15 amino acids. The V and J ends lost 4 bases and 0 bases respectively, with 13 bases between them. Germline-derived CDR1 and CDR2 are SGHRS and YFSETQ. The CDR3 DNA is TGCGCCAGCAGCCTCGAAATTAGATTGAACACTGAAGCTTTCTTT. Its translation: CASSLEIRLNTEAFF.

The J gene is TRBJ2-3, the V gene TRBV7-2; 10 bases match TRBD2. Germline loops: CDR1 SGHTA, CDR2 FQGNSA. With 4 bases clipped from V and 3 bases from J, the junction kept 4 bases outside the gene matches. The CDR3 has 15 amino acids. The CDR3 spells CASSSLAGVTDTQYF. CDR3 sequence (DNA): TGTGCCAGCAGCTCGCTAGCGGGAGTGACAGATACGCAGTATTTT.

This clone was recorded only once. The chain recombines TRBV28 with TRBJ1-1; 10 nucleotides align to TRBD1. The CDR3 has 18 amino acids. The germline V gene has CDR1 MDHEN and CDR2 SYDVKM. The V and J ends lost 2 bases and 0 bases, in that order; junction bases with no gene match: 9. The CDR3 nucleotides are TGTGCCAGCAGTTTACCGTTGGGGACAGGGGAGGTGAACACTGAAGCTTTCTTT. Protein product: CASSLPLGTGEVNTEAFF. Filled out from reference TRBV28 and TRBJ1-1, the complete variable domain reads DVKVTQSSRYLVKRTGEKVFLECVQDMDHENMFWYRQDPGLGLRLIYFSYDVKMKEKGDIPEGYSVSREKKERFSLILESASTNQTSMYLCASSLPLGTGEVNTEAFFGQGTRLTVV.

The rearrangement links TRBV10-3 to TRBJ1-1; no clear D. The V end lost 10 bases, the J end lost 5 bases, and 11 bases lay between the germline ends. Germline lookup yields CDR1 ENHRY and CDR2 SYGVKD. The CDR3 has 11 residues. The CDR3, as DNA: TGTGCCACCCAGACGGGGACTGAAGCTTTCTTT. It encodes CATQTGTEAFF.

V gene TRBV19 combines with J gene TRBJ2-5, with 10 bases fitting TRBD2. V lost 6 bases, J lost 1 base, and 8 bases stayed unmatched. This CDR3 has 16 amino acids. The V gene's germline CDR1 is LNHDA and CDR2 SQIVND (reference sequence). In DNA, the CDR3 is TGTGCCAGTAGCTCTAGCGGGAGTTTAAGCCAAGAGACCCAGTACTTC. Its protein is CASSSSGSLSQETQYF. Looking up the rest from reference TRBV19 and TRBJ2-5 gives the full variable domain: DGGITQSPKYLFRKEGQNVTLSCEQNLNHDAMYWYRQDPGQGLRLIYYSQIVNDFQKGDIAEGYSVSREKKESFPLTVTSAQKNPTAFYLCASSSSGSLSQETQYFGPGTRLLVL.

The chain is built from TRBV28 and TRBJ1-3, with 7 bases that match TRBD1. CDR1 is MDHEN, CDR2 SYDVKM, per germline. The CDR3 sequence is 14 residues long. V lost 3 bases to trimming and J lost 5 bases; unmatched junction nucleotides: 4. Written as DNA, the CDR3 is TGTGCCAGCAGTTTCAGGGGGTTCAGAAACACCATATATTTT. Translating it yields CASSFRGFRNTIYF.

This chain uses TRBV7-6 with TRBJ2-3; D call uncertain. The CDR3 runs 14 residues. Germline V gives CDR1 SGHVS, CDR2 FNYEAQ. Trimming removed 0 bases from V and 1 base from J, with 5 bases in between. The CDR3 protein is CASSLAWGTDTQYF. CDR3 DNA sequence: TGTGCCAGCAGCTTAGCGTGGGGCACAGATACGCAGTATTTT.

Comments on this clone: Germline and junction disagree at one end, which may indicate a read error. The chain uses TRBV2 and TRBJ2-1; 10 nucleotides align to TRBD1. The length of the CDR3 is 16 residues. The germline V gene encodes CDR1 SNHLY and CDR2 FYNNEI. CDR3 protein: CAGSEGGTGDYNEQFF. CDR3 in DNA: TGTGCCGGCAGTGAAGGCGGGACAGGGGATTACAATGAGCAGTTCTTC.

The chain combines TRBV29-1 with TRBJ1-1, with TRBD1 identical over 8 bases. Germline CDR1 reads SQVTM; CDR2 reads ANQGSEA. The CDR3 extends over 12 amino acids. The V and J ends lost 6 bases and 4 bases, in that order; junction bases with no gene match: 4. The CDR3 sequence: CSVTGGVTEAFF. CDR3 DNA sequence: TGCAGCGTAACAGGGGGGGTCACTGAAGCTTTCTTT.

The sample holds a few counts of this clone. This chain uses TRBV14 with TRBJ2-1; D is undetermined. Germline assignment: CDR1 SGHDN and CDR2 FVKESK. This CDR3 region has 15 residues. V shed 4 bases and J shed 5 bases, with 15 bases lying between them. The chain's CDR3 is CASSLRPSKDNEQFF. CDR3 bases: TGTGCCAGCAGCCTCCGACCGAGCAAAGACAATGAGCAGTTCTTC.

V and J are TRBV4-2 and TRBJ2-1, with TRBD2 matching over 9 bases. The CDR3 spans 15 residues. Germline CDR1 reads LGHNA; CDR2 reads YNFKEQ. Trimming cost V 1 base and J 3 bases; bases outside gene matches: 1. The CDR3 spells CASSQGLAVYNEQFF. The CDR3 DNA reads as TGTGCCAGCAGCCAAGGACTAGCGGTCTACAATGAGCAGTTCTTC.